This TCR beta chain was identified during a study of blood T cell repertoires in COVID-19. Per the authors' pipeline: For nucleated cells, counts were estimated from reference gene primer amplification. TCRdb keeps only in-frame clones here, not all; method: immunoSEQ multiplex PCR. V and J calls and clone size are copied from that table; D and trimming were computed from the DNA. The table has around 370,000 clones, 88% seen once; the top ten hold 1.2%. V lost 6 bases and J lost 0; bases outside the gene matches: 5. This CDR3 has 16 amino acids. In germline, CDR1 is LNHDA, CDR2 SQIVND (reference sequence).

The origin of this receptor is a woman aged 18 to 35 who had recovered from COVID-19. Sequencing was carried out using PBMCs or T cells enriched from blood (not recorded which). The chain recombines TRBV19 with TRBJ2-1; 10 bases map to TRBD2. The CDR3 reads CASSPSGGSSYNEQFF. CDR3 DNA sequence: TGTGCCAGTAGCCCTAGCGGGGGCAGCTCCTACAATGAGCAGTTCTTC.